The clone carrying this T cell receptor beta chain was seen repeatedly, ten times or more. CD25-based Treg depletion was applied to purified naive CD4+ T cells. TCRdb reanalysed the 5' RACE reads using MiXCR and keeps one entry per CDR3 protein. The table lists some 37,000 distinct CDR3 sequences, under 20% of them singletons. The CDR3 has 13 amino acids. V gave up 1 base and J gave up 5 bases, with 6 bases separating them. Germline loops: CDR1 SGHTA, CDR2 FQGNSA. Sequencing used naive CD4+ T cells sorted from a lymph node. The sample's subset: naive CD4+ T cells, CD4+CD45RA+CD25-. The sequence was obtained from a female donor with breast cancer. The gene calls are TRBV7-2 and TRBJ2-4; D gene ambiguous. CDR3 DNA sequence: TGTGCCAGCAGCTTAGGGCAGCAAAACATTCAGTACTTC. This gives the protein CASSLGQQNIQYF. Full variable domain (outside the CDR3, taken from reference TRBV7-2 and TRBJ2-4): GAGVSQSPSNKVTEKGKDVELRCDPISGHTALYWYRQSLGQGLEFLIYFQGNSAPDKSGLPSDRFSAERTGGSVSTLTIQRTQQEDSAVYLCASSLGQQNIQYFGAGTRLSVL.